What follows describes a single T cell receptor beta chain. This clone appeared a few times. It has no known antigen specificity. The junction departs from germline at one end; a sequencing error may be responsible. This entry comes from a study of shared clonotypes between healthy human individuals (dated by TCRdb to about 2020). Notes on the research overall: The cohort included a few men and a couple of women between 18 and 49 years of age. Leukapheresis yielded between about 0.8 and 8.9 billion PBMCs per donor. To estimate repertoire size and how much clonotype sharing occurs between individuals, the study deeply sequenced the blood TCR repertoires of several healthy adults. Per donor, three plates each were used for CD4 naive and CD4 memory, two for CD8 naive, and one for CD8 memory. Libraries were prepared and TCR repertoires were sequenced by different laboratories using diverse techniques, in order to increase sequencing depth and limit assay-specific biases.

Overall study results and their limits: Pairwise subsampling indicated that sequencing depth was expected to affect the degree of clonotype sharing among donors. Naive subsets generally had larger estimated clonotype richness than memory subsets. Around 5.4% of naive CD4, 3.5% of naive CD8, roughly 2.4% of memory CD4, and 0.4% of memory CD8 clonotypes were shared across several donors. The genetic and exposure-history diversity represented was limited by the small number of donors. Sampling was limited to blood, and TCR repertoires in tissue likely differ from TCR repertoires in blood. Even with the large sequencing depth, rarefaction of the sorted-subset datasets indicated that sequencing was incomplete. Higher generation probabilities were observed for clonotypes shared by all four sorted-subset donors than for non-shared clonotypes.

CD8 naive samples consisted of CD45RO-negative cells that were positively selected for CCR7, yielding a CD45RA+CCR7+ population without TemRA cells. Donors were healthy HIV-negative adults with no recently reported acute infections or vaccinations. Every donor was a Caucasian adult residing in Nashville, Tennessee, USA. After blood collection by leukapheresis, PBMCs were isolated using Ficoll-Histopaque density gradient centrifugation and then cryopreserved in the vapor phase of liquid nitrogen. Analytical flow cytometry was used to check the purity and quantity of every magnetically sorted T cell population. From each sorted fraction, genomic DNA was isolated and quantified by UV absorbance on a Nanodrop 2000c. Using the deep immunoSEQ assay, TCR CDR3 regions were amplified from genomic DNA by multiplex PCR. Extracted genomic DNA from each cell subset was distributed evenly across all wells of several immunoSEQ 96-well plates, and each plate was treated as a replicate. For sorted subsets, each replicate PCR was loaded with about 200 ng genomic DNA, equivalent to approximately 33,000 T cell genomes. Purified libraries were quantified with a Qubit 3.0 fluorometer, sized on a Bioanalyzer 2100, and re-quantified with the KAPA Library Quantification kit. Each immunoSEQ 96-well plate was sequenced on its own single-read 150-cycle Illumina NextSeq 550 flow cell. The source study handled its data this way. Because the immunoSEQ output held only junctional sequences and lacked quality scores, the filtering could not match the filtering applied to full-length reads. Sequences were annotated with PyIR, a Python wrapper for IgBLAST v1.9, using IMGT germline references to assign V/J genes and CDR3. Any read was removed if the V/J assignment was weak (E-value above 1e-6), the CDR3 was missing, or the read contained stop codons, out-of-frame junctions, or ambiguous translated residues. A V3J clonotype was defined by an identical inferred V gene, J gene, and CDR3 amino acid sequence. Percentage overlap between repertoires was calculated by dividing the number of shared unique clonotypes by the size of the smaller repertoire. Three approaches were used to assess repertoire richness: RTK rarefaction, the Chao1 estimator, and Recon v2.1 estimates of unobserved clonotypes. OLGA was used to compute generation probabilities for all TCRbeta clonotypes that the gDNA method yielded from a few donors. In TCRdb, the immuneACCESS table is reduced to in-frame sequences with V and J assigned. These tables do not hold every clone; where another copy was compared, an unresolved V gene accounts for under half, and the others remain unexplained. D and trimming were read from the DNA, whereas the V and J calls and clone size are those reported in that table. In this sample the table shows roughly 2 million clones, over 85% of which occur a single time. The ten largest make up around 1.1% of the sample.

Specimen: naive CD8+ T cells sorted from blood. This sample's cell subset or site label indicates: CD45RA+CCR7+. This receptor was identified in a man aged 18 to 29 in good health.

The nucleotides are TGTACCAGCAGTGTACAGGGGGGATACGAGCAGTACTTC. This sequence encodes CTSSVQGGYEQYF. The V and J segments used are TRBV6-4 and TRBJ2-7, and 8 junctional nucleotides match TRBD1. Based on the germline V gene, the CDR1 and CDR2 sequences are MRHNA and SNTAGT. CDR3 length: 13 amino acids, cysteine to phenylalanine. CDR3 DNA only is kept here, 39 bases in frame from base 1.